Sequencing of this T cell receptor beta chain was carried out in a study of cytotoxic CD8 clonotypes in ibrutinib-treated CLL (dated by TCRdb to the early 2020s). Looking at the study overall: The cohort was composed of about 10 relapsed/refractory and around 15 treatment-naive patients; IGHV unmutated status was identified in around 17 patients. Responses were partial in around 25 patients and complete in 2; after median roughly 69 months follow-up, about 15 stayed in remission and 12 progressed. Samples at response were collected after a median of roughly 13 months of treatment, with a range of about 6 to 40 months. On average, each sample had about 250,000 productive templates and roughly 95,000 productive rearrangements. Longitudinal samples were available for about 30% of the roughly 90 trial participants. Cryopreserved peripheral blood mononuclear cells were obtained before treatment, at response, and at either sustained remission or disease progression. Every sample from remission and from progressive disease was obtained while the patients were still on ibrutinib. The research as a whole found: Sampling times were not matched between patients in sustained remission and patients whose disease was progressing, and lymph node repertoires were not examined. Public clonotypes were found to be uncommon and were observed to contract or remain stable during treatment; the increase in clonality was shown to reflect expansion of private clonotypes at ibrutinib response. Baseline clonality was found to be higher than that of age-matched healthy donors and was strongly correlated with circulating CD8+ T-cell counts. An increase in clonality was observed at ibrutinib response, with clonality remaining stable during sustained remission and falling back toward baseline at progression.

For TCR beta library preparation, approximately 2.2 micrograms of genomic DNA were isolated from cryopreserved PBMCs. Longitudinal blood samples from CLL patients on ibrutinib monotherapy underwent high-throughput TCR beta sequencing. Patients were enrolled in a phase 2 open-label single-center ibrutinib monotherapy trial. The sample holds a few counts of this clone. It has no known antigen specificity. The sample holds no much larger clone one base away, and base qualities are not on file. On a MiSeq, deep resolution sequencing aimed for a depth between 1 in 1 million and 1 in 200,000 T cells, with each clonotype covered 10x on average. The immunoSEQ hsTCRB Kit was used to generate the TCR beta libraries. In the paper's pipeline: Data were analyzed with ImmunoSEQ Data Assistant and ImmunoSEQ Analyzer, with V, D and J genes assigned per IMGT definitions. Clonality, which ranges from 0 to 1, was calculated as one minus the normalized Shannon entropy of productive rearrangement frequencies. Public clonotype analysis was restricted to overrepresented clonotypes comprising at least 0.05% of each patient's repertoire. Repertoires from about a dozen age-matched healthy donors in immuneACCESS were used as clonality controls. TCRdb limited this immuneACCESS table to in-frame rearrangements with V and J called. A share of clones is missing; checked studies link under half to unresolved V genes, and the rest is unexplained. From that table come the V and J calls and clone size; the DNA was used to work out D and trimming. Here the sample has around 330,000 clones; 67% occur a single time. Around 6.6% of the sample goes to the ten largest clones.

There are 14 amino acids in the CDR3, from cysteine to phenylalanine inclusive. The read is trimmed to its CDR3 DNA, 42 bases read in frame from base 1. V and J are trimmed by 7 bases and 4 bases, and the gene matches miss 9 bases of the junction. CDR1 and CDR2 are read off the germline V gene as SQVTM and ANQGSEA. The source material was PBMCs, sampled after 36 months of ibrutinib treatment. The clonotype comes from a human donor with chronic lymphocytic leukemia. This chain is built from TRBV29-1 and TRBJ1-1; 10 middle bases align to TRBD1. The CDR3 has the sequence CSALTGGEGTEAFF. The sequence in DNA is TGCAGCGCTCTGACAGGGGGCGAGGGCACTGAAGCTTTCTTT.